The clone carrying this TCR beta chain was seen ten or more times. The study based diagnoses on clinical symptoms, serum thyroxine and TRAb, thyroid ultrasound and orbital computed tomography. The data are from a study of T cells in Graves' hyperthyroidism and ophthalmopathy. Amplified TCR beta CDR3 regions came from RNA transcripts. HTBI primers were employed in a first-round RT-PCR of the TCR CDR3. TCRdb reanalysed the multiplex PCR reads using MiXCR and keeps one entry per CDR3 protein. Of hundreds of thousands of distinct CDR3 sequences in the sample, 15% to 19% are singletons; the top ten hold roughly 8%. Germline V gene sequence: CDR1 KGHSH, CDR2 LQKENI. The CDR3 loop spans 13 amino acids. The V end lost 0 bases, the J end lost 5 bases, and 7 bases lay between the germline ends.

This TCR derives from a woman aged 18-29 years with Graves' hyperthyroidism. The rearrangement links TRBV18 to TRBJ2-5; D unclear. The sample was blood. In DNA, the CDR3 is TGTGCCAGCTCACCACCCTTCCAGGAGACCCAGTACTTC. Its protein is CASSPPFQETQYF.